Each of the 32 T cell receptor beta chains below was sequenced from the same sample in a study of T cell changes during pregnancy in multiple sclerosis. Produced via immunoSEQ multiplex PCR; TCRdb's table is partial and in-frame only. The table has approximately 64,000 clones, around 92% seen once. Source: peripheral blood, taken in the first trimester of pregnancy. The source of these receptors is a female donor with multiple sclerosis, enrolled in a pregnancy study.

This clone has just a few counts. The rearrangement joins TRBV7-9 to TRBJ2-7, with TRBD2 identical over 7 bases. Germline V gives CDR1 SEHNR, CDR2 FQNEAQ (reference sequence). The CDR3 is made up of 15 amino acids. The junction had 12 bases not matched to a gene; V was cut back by 5 bases and J by 5 bases. The CDR3 loop is CASSTRQAGANEQYF. DNA of the CDR3: TGTGCCAGCAGCACCCGCCAGGCGGGAGCGAACGAGCAGTACTTC.

The V and J genes are TRBV19 and TRBJ2-6; D unresolved. The CDR3 is made up of 18 amino acids. Per germline, CDR1 LNHDA and CDR2 SQIVND (reference sequence). Trimming removed 1 base from V and 0 bases from J, with 13 bases in between. The CDR3 DNA is TGTGCCAGTAGTATAGTCGGCACACTAAGCTCTGGGGCCAACGTCCTGACTTTC. Translation gives CASSIVGTLSSGANVLTF.

Only one count was recorded for this clone. This chain links TRBV27 with TRBJ2-7; D is unresolved. CDR3 length: 15 residues. The V and J ends lost 8 bases and 5 bases respectively, with 22 bases between them. In germline, CDR1 is MNHEY, CDR2 SMNVEV (reference sequence). CDR3 sequence (DNA): TGTGCCAGCGGCCTAGACGGGTCAACGTCGCACGAGCAGTACTTC. It specifies CASGLDGSTSHEQYF.

The chain combines TRBV11-2 with TRBJ2-2, with D tentatively TRBD2 (5 bases). The V gene's germline CDR1 is SGHAT and CDR2 FQNNGV. Trimming pared 1 base from V and 4 bases from J, leaving 13 bases between. The length of the CDR3 is 16 residues. CDR3 DNA sequence: TGTGCCAGCAGCTTAGTCCGACCAGGAGGCACCGGGGAGCTGTTTTTT. Its translation: CASSLVRPGGTGELFF.

This rearrangement joins TRBV2 to TRBJ1-5, with D possibly TRBD1 on 5 matching bases. Germline values: CDR1 SNHLY, CDR2 FYNNEI. The CDR3 contains 15 residues. Trimming removed 6 bases at V and 3 bases at J, with 15 bases between. The chain's CDR3 is CASSEAGINNQPQHF. Written as DNA, the CDR3 is TGTGCCAGCAGCGAGGCAGGGATAAACAATCAGCCCCAGCATTTT. The variable domain in full, with the rest retrieved from reference TRBV2 and TRBJ1-5, is EPEVTQTPSHQVTQMGQEVILRCVPISNHLYFYWYRQILGQKVEFLVSFYNNEISEKSEIFDDQFSVERPDGSNFTLKIRSTKLEDSAMYFCASSEAGINNQPQHFGDGTRLSIL.

The CDR3 bases are TGTGCCAGCAGCTTCGCAGGGGTGAGGAATGAGCAGTTCTTC. It translates to CASSFAGVRNEQFF. This chain joins TRBV7-2 and TRBJ2-1; maybe TRBD1 (6 bases). The CDR3 is 14 amino acids. V lost 3 bases and J lost 7, with 13 bases in between. CDR1 is SGHTA and CDR2 is FQGNSA in the germline V gene.

CDR3 sequence: CASSPTGLAGGGKNNEQFF. The CDR3 bases are TGTGCCAGCAGCCCTACGGGACTAGCGGGAGGGGGTAAGAACAATGAGCAGTTCTTC. The chain employs TRBV7-9 and TRBJ2-1, with 16 bases that match TRBD2. The CDR3 runs to 19 residues. J gave up 5 bases and V 5 bases, and 12 bases lay outside the gene matches. Germline V gives CDR1 SEHNR, CDR2 FQNEAQ (reference sequence).

CDR3 in DNA: TGTGCCTGGACTAACTCACAGGGGGGATACGAGCAGTACTTC. Translation: CAWTNSQGGYEQYF. V is TRBV30 and J is TRBJ2-7, with TRBD1 matching 8 bases. CDR1 and CDR2 (germline): GTSNPN, SVGIG (reference sequence). Trimming removed 4 bases from V and 4 bases from J; junction bases left unmatched: 9. The CDR3 runs to 14 residues. The whole variable domain, remainder taken from reference TRBV30 and TRBJ2-7, is SQTIHQWPATLVQPVGSPLSLECTVEGTSNPNLYWYRQAAGRGLQLLFYSVGIGQISSEVPQNLSASRPQDRQFILSSKKLLLSDSGFYLCAWTNSQGGYEQYFGPGTRLTVT.

The rearrangement joins TRBV2 to TRBJ2-5; 11 bases line up with TRBD1. CDR1 is SNHLY and CDR2 is FYNNEI in the germline V gene. V was pared by 3 bases and J by 4 bases, with 7 bases of the junction left unmatched. CDR3 length equals 16 residues. CDR3 sequence (DNA): TGTGCCAGCAGTGACCGGGGGACAGGGGGGTCAGAGACCCAGTACTTC. Translation: CASSDRGTGGSETQYF.

The rearrangement links TRBV11-3 to TRBJ2-7; TRBD1 matches at 7 bases. After removal of 2 bases from V and 5 bases from J, the junction contained 6 bases not matched to a gene. CDR3 length: 14 amino acids. Per germline, CDR1 SGHNT and CDR2 YENEEA. DNA of the CDR3: TGTGCCAGCAGCTTAACAGGGGACAATGACGAGCAGTACTTC. Protein product: CASSLTGDNDEQYF.

The rearrangement links TRBV2 to TRBJ2-7, with TRBD2 identical over 7 bases. Germline loops: CDR1 SNHLY, CDR2 FYNNEI. The V and J ends lost 1 base and 6 bases, in that order; junction bases with no gene match: 0. This CDR3 has 12 amino acids. The CDR3 region has the DNA TGTGCCAGCAGTGAAGGGGGGGGCGAGCAGTACTTC. This translates into CASSEGGGEQYF. The full variable domain, in which reference TRBV2 and TRBJ2-7 provide the parts outside the CDR3, is EPEVTQTPSHQVTQMGQEVILRCVPISNHLYFYWYRQILGQKVEFLVSFYNNEISEKSEIFDDQFSVERPDGSNFTLKIRSTKLEDSAMYFCASSEGGGEQYFGPGTRLTVT.

The CDR3, as DNA: TGTGCCAGCAGTTACGGACAGGGGCAGCCCCAGCATTTT. This sequence encodes CASSYGQGQPQHF. The V call is TRBV27, the J call TRBJ1-5, with TRBD1 identical over 9 bases. V lost 4 bases, J lost 7 bases, and 2 bases stayed unmatched. CDR3 length equals 13 residues. Germline CDR1 is MNHEY and CDR2 is SMNVEV (reference sequence).

This rearrangement joins TRBV29-1 to TRBJ2-7, with D possibly TRBD1 on 6 matching bases. V lost 0 bases and J 2 bases, leaving 14 bases between the germline ends. The CDR3 loop spans 15 amino acids. CDR1 and CDR2 (germline): SQVTM, ANQGSEA. The CDR3 loop is CSVEEGAGPPYEQYF. The DNA for the CDR3 is TGCAGCGTTGAAGAGGGGGCAGGACCCCCCTACGAGCAGTACTTC.

The gene calls are TRBV27 and TRBJ2-7; TRBD1 agrees at 7 bases. The V and J ends lost 9 bases and 0 bases, in that order; junction bases with no gene match: 8. CDR1 is MNHEY, CDR2 SMNVEV, per germline (reference sequence). The CDR3 runs 14 residues. The CDR3 protein is CASKRTGDSYEQYF. For the CDR3, the DNA is TGTGCCAGTAAAAGGACAGGAGACTCCTACGAGCAGTACTTC.

The gene calls are TRBV15 and TRBJ2-7, with a tentative D call TRBD1 (6 bases). With 8 bases removed from V and 5 bases from J, the gap between germline ends came to 19 bases. CDR3 size: 14 residues. The germline V gene encodes CDR1 LNHNV and CDR2 YYDKDF (reference sequence). CDR3 region: CATGPGTFEDEQYF. CDR3 sequence (DNA): TGTGCCACCGGCCCCGGGACATTCGAGGACGAGCAGTACTTC.

The chain employs TRBV5-4 and TRBJ2-5, with D possibly matching TRBD1 (8 bases). Germline V gives CDR1 SGHNT, CDR2 YYREEE (reference sequence). Trimming stripped 2 bases from V and 3 bases from J, with 17 bases between. This CDR3 has 16 amino acids. The CDR3 reads CASSFDRGGGKETQYF. DNA for the CDR3: TGTGCCAGCAGCTTCGACAGGGGAGGGGGAAAAGAGACCCAGTACTTC.

This chain uses TRBV5-4 with TRBJ1-5, with 9 bases fitting TRBD1. J was trimmed by 7 bases and V by 2 bases; bases with no gene match: 10. Germline CDR1 and CDR2: SGHNT and YYREEE (reference sequence). The length of the CDR3 is 16 residues. CDR3 sequence reads: CASSFGPGTGRQPQHF. The CDR3 nucleotides are TGTGCCAGCAGCTTCGGCCCCGGGACAGGGCGGCAGCCCCAGCATTTT.

This rearrangement joins TRBV4-2 to TRBJ2-2, with 8 bases matching TRBD1. The V segment lost 1 base and the J segment 7 bases; nucleotides outside the gene matches: 8. The CDR3 has 16 residues. Germline V gene lookup returns CDR1 LGHNA and CDR2 YNFKEQ. CDR3 protein: CASSQGDRGDGGELFF. DNA of the CDR3: TGTGCCAGCAGCCAAGGAGACAGGGGCGATGGCGGGGAGCTGTTTTTT.

V and J are TRBV27 and TRBJ2-7; D gene ambiguous. V was trimmed by 5 bases and J by 3 bases, leaving 8 bases between them. CDR1 MNHEY and CDR2 SMNVEV come from the germline V gene (reference sequence). There are 12 residues in the CDR3. Here the CDR3 reads CASSPPGYEQYF. In DNA form, the CDR3 reads TGTGCCAGCAGTCCCCCGGGCTACGAGCAGTACTTC.

The rearrangement joins TRBV5-5 to TRBJ1-1, with 7 bases matching TRBD1. CDR3 size: 18 residues. The germline V gene encodes CDR1 SGHKS and CDR2 YYEKEE (reference sequence). V was clipped by 2 bases and J by 0 bases; unmatched bases: 13. The CDR3 DNA is TGTGCCAGCAGCTTCCCTGGACAGGTGCAAACATTGAACACTGAAGCTTTCTTT. This encodes CASSFPGQVQTLNTEAFF.

In this sample, this clone turned up once. The rearrangement uses TRBV11-2 and TRBJ1-2; unclear D gene. With 2 bases removed from V and 4 bases from J, the gap between germline ends came to 23 bases. The CDR3 totals 18 residues. Germline CDR1 is SGHAT and CDR2 is FQNNGV. The CDR3 loop reads CASSLPLGALTGSYGYTF. CDR3 coding DNA: TGTGCCAGCAGCTTACCCTTGGGCGCACTAACGGGGAGCTATGGCTACACCTTC.

The chain recombines TRBV27 with TRBJ1-1; D ambiguous. The CDR3 sequence is 14 residues long. Between the trimmed V and J ends, which lost 3 bases and 1 base, there was a span of 9 bases. Germline loops: CDR1 MNHEY, CDR2 SMNVEV (reference sequence). The CDR3 loop reads CASSFPGANTEAFF. CDR3 coding DNA: TGTGCCAGCAGTTTTCCGGGTGCGAACACTGAAGCTTTCTTT.

The genes are TRBV21-1 and TRBJ1-1. TRBV21-1 is shown as a pseudogene. The CDR3 is made up of 13 amino acids. CDR3 sequence (DNA): TGTGCCAGCAGCGGCGGGAACGACACTGAAGCTTTCTTT. Its protein is CASSGGNDTEAFF.

This chain links TRBV7-9 with TRBJ2-7, with TRBD2 matching 7 bases. This CDR3 is built from 13 residues. The ends lost 4 bases at V and 2 bases at J; junction bases unmatched: 2. Germline loops: CDR1 SEHNR, CDR2 FQNEAQ (reference sequence). This chain's CDR3 is CASSWGGTYEQYF. CDR3 sequence (DNA): TGTGCCAGCAGCTGGGGAGGGACCTACGAGCAGTACTTC.

CDR3 in amino acids: CASSEGQLNTEAFF. In nucleotides, the CDR3 is TGTGCCAGCAGCGAAGGACAACTGAACACTGAAGCTTTCTTT. J is TRBJ1-1 and V is TRBV7-3, with a possible D match to TRBD1 (5 bases). Germline V lookup: CDR1 SGHTA, CDR2 FQGTGA. The CDR3 has 14 residues. V was clipped by 5 bases and J by 0 bases, with 10 bases between them.

This chain uses TRBV5-6 with TRBJ1-5; D remains ambiguous. The V gene's germline CDR1 is SGHDT and CDR2 YYEEEE. Trimming left V 2 bases short and J 6 bases short, with 24 bases between. The CDR3 has 18 residues. The CDR3 DNA is TGTGCCAGCAGCTTTAGTAGTGAGGTGGGTTTTTCTCCTCAGCCCCAGCATTTT. It translates to CASSFSSEVGFSPQPQHF.

V usage is TRBV29-1 and J usage is TRBJ2-1; D may be TRBD2 (8 bases). V gave up 7 bases and J gave up 8 bases, with 24 bases separating them. Germline CDR1 reads SQVTM; CDR2 reads ANQGSEA. This CDR3 is 15 amino acids long. The chain's CDR3 is CSARGGEGARYEQFF. The CDR3 DNA is TGCAGCGCCCGGGGGGGGGAGGGGGCGCGTTATGAGCAGTTCTTC.

The rearrangement uses TRBV9 and TRBJ2-5; maybe TRBD2 (6 bases). Trimming removed 0 bases at V and 3 bases at J, with 15 bases between. The CDR3 covers 16 residues. Looked up from germline, CDR1 is SGDLS and CDR2 is YYNGEE. The CDR3 DNA reads as TGTGCCAGCAGCGTAGGGGGGGTCGCCGGGGAAGAGACCCAGTACTTC. The encoded protein is CASSVGGVAGEETQYF. Full variable domain (remainder filled in from reference TRBV9 and TRBJ2-5): DSGVTQTPKHLITATGQRVTLRCSPRSGDLSVYWYQQSLDQGLQFLIQYYNGEERAKGNILERFSAQQFPDLHSELNLSSLELGDSALYFCASSVGGVAGEETQYFGPGTRLLVL.

The chain joins TRBV28 to TRBJ2-7; TRBD2 is a possible D gene (6 bases). From germline, CDR1 is MDHEN and CDR2 SYDVKM. This CDR3 region has 14 residues. Trimming cost V 7 bases and J 3 bases, with 16 bases left between them. The CDR3 DNA reads as TGTGCCAGCATCTTGGACTATACCGACTACGAGCAGTACTTC. The encoded protein is CASILDYTDYEQYF.

The chain combines TRBV27 with TRBJ2-1; 9 positions agree with TRBD2. The CDR3 contains 14 residues. CDR1 MNHEY and CDR2 SMNVEV come from the germline V gene (reference sequence). V shed 6 bases and J 2 bases; nucleotides not matched to a gene: 2. CDR3 bases: TGTGCCAGCAGCATAGCGGGAGCCTACAATGAGCAGTTCTTC. Translating it yields CASSIAGAYNEQFF.

The chain employs TRBV19 and TRBJ2-2, with 8 nucleotides matching TRBD2. The CDR3 is 18 residues long. The germline gives CDR1 LNHDA, CDR2 SQIVND (reference sequence). Germline trimming cut 5 bases from V and 4 bases from J; bases unmatched to any gene: 15. The CDR3 loop is CASSPRGAGVIGTGELFF. As DNA, the CDR3 is TGTGCCAGTAGTCCCAGAGGAGCGGGAGTGATTGGCACCGGGGAGCTGTTTTTT.

The chain has TRBV28 and TRBJ2-7; TRBD2 agrees at 12 bases. The junction had 8 bases not matched to a gene; V was cut back by 5 bases and J by 6 bases. This CDR3 is built from 15 residues. CDR1 and CDR2 from the germline V gene are MDHEN and SYDVKM. The CDR3: CASSRRTSGKFEQYF. The DNA for the CDR3 is TGTGCCAGCAGTCGAAGGACTAGCGGGAAATTCGAGCAGTACTTC.